This TCR beta chain was sequenced in a study of T cell responses to AZD1222 COVID-19 vaccine. Study findings and constraints: No repertoire was sampled before or during the peak T cell response, only after it. Among the donors, most were white British and more were female, and clonal diversity was possibly underestimated.

The CDR3 is made up of 17 amino acids. J gave up 1 base and V 4 bases, and 11 bases lay outside the gene matches. CDR1 and CDR2 from the germline V gene are SGHRS and YFSETQ. Profiling relied on immunoSEQ multiplex PCR, and the TCRdb table lists in-frame clones only, not all of them. The sample consists of roughly 100,000 clones, around nine tenths of them appearing once. Worth noting for this clone: Its antigen remains unknown.

This clonotype originated in an adult in good health. V usage is TRBV5-1 and J usage is TRBJ2-1, with 7 bases fitting TRBD2. The sequenced sample was peripheral blood, obtained on day 0 of AZD1222 vaccination. CDR3 amino acids: CASSAAGTTRSYNEQFF. The CDR3 DNA reads as TGCGCCAGCAGCGCCGCCGGGACTACACGATCCTACAATGAGCAGTTCTTC.